This T cell receptor (beta chain) was identified during a study of T cell responses to AZD1222 COVID-19 vaccine. Turning to this clone: Antigen unknown.

Assay: immunoSEQ multiplex PCR; the TCRdb copy retains only in-frame clones and omits some. Of around 130,000 clones listed, roughly 92% were seen once; the top ten hold approximately 0.85%. Germline CDR1 and CDR2: SNHLY and FYNNEI. This CDR3 is built from 17 residues. J lost 4 bases, V lost 6 bases, and 12 bases had no gene match. Study-level points and caveats: The study reported that nearly half of spike-specific TCRs target unmutated variant regions. The peak T cell response came first, and repertoires were sampled only after it. Just a handful of AZD1222 recipients were seropositive at baseline.

The chain combines TRBV2 with TRBJ1-6, with 7 bases that match TRBD1. Source: peripheral blood, taken on day 0 of AZD1222 vaccination. This receptor was taken from an adult in good health. CDR3 in amino acids: CASSEQVPGQYNSPLHF. The CDR3 DNA follows: TGTGCCAGCAGCGAACAAGTCCCGGGACAGTATAATTCACCCCTCCACTTT.